The 15 T cell receptor beta chains in this list originate from one sample, sequenced in a study of post-analysis software for immune sequencing data. Libraries were made from TCR beta cDNA, and they carried unique molecular identifiers. TCRdb passed the PCR reads through MiXCR, listing each CDR3 protein once. The sample carries 550,000 to 700,000 distinct CDR3 sequences, 44% recorded once. The antigens for these receptors are not known. The study's findings and limits: TRBV5-6, TRBV5-1 and TRBV20-1 belonged to a set of about five TRBV segments that were more frequent in patients than controls.

Sequencing used blood. The receptors originated from a girl aged 5 to 17 with multiple sclerosis.

V usage is TRBV6-6 and J usage is TRBJ1-1; no clear D. Germline V gene lookup returns CDR1 MNHNY and CDR2 SVGAGI (reference sequence). Trimming took off 8 bases at V and 4 bases at J, with 8 bases between the two ends. The CDR3 contains 11 residues. CDR3 bases: TGTGCCAGCCTGTTGGGCACTGAAGCTTTCTTT. It specifies CASLLGTEAFF.

This clonotype was seen a single time. This may come from a read error, since a much larger clone is one base off. The chain uses TRBV10-3 and TRBJ2-1, with D unresolved. The CDR3 runs to 16 residues. Trimming left V 0 bases short and J 3 bases short, with 12 bases between. CDR1 is ENHRY, CDR2 SYGVKD, per germline. The CDR3 is CAISESRQDVYNEQFF. The CDR3 bases are TGTGCCATCAGTGAGTCGCGGCAGGACGTCTACAATGAGCAGTTCTTC.

With respect to this clonotype: Germline and junction disagree at one end, which may indicate a read error. The chain combines TRBV6-1 with TRBJ2-1; perhaps TRBD2 as D (5 bases). The V gene's germline CDR1 is MNHNS and CDR2 SASEGT. The CDR3 is 15 residues long. This CDR3 is CASSDQRTVYNVQFF. DNA of the CDR3: TGTGCCAGCAGTGACCAGCGGACCGTCTACAATGTGCAGTTCTTC.

This clonotype was detected only once. The chain recombines TRBV20-1 with TRBJ1-5, with 7 positions matching TRBD1. Germline V gene data show CDR1 as DFQATT and CDR2 as SNEGSKA (reference sequence). The CDR3 extends over 15 amino acids. V shed 2 bases, J shed 6 bases, and the junction held 10 bases outside the gene matches. The CDR3 spells CSARHPGGLGQPQHF. The CDR3, as DNA: TGCAGTGCTAGACACCCAGGGGGTCTGGGTCAGCCCCAGCATTTT.

V usage is TRBV20-1 and J usage is TRBJ2-5; 7 nucleotides match TRBD1. Unmatched junction bases numbered 7, after V lost 5 bases and J lost 4 bases. This CDR3 spans 13 amino acids. From germline, CDR1 is DFQATT and CDR2 SNEGSKA (reference sequence). Here the CDR3 reads CSAPVHRGETQYF. The CDR3 DNA follows: TGCAGTGCTCCAGTGCACAGGGGAGAGACCCAGTACTTC.

As for this clonotype: This may be a read error: a much more frequent sequence differs by one nucleotide. The V call is TRBV14, the J call TRBJ2-5; D unclear. Between the trimmed V and J ends, which lost 3 bases and 0 bases, there was a span of 2 bases. This CDR3 is built from 12 residues. The germline CDR1 and CDR2 sequences are SGHDN and FVKESK. As DNA, the CDR3 is TGTGCCAGCAGCCACTACCAAGAGACCCAGTACTTC. Protein product: CASSHYQETQYF.

This clonotype was recorded a few times. The CDR3 region is CASSHSPGQGAGEQYF. The CDR3, as DNA: TGTGCCAGCAGCCATTCTCCGGGACAGGGGGCAGGGGAGCAGTACTTC. This sequence joins TRBV6-5 and TRBJ2-7; 12 nucleotides match TRBD1. The CDR3 spans 16 residues. Unmatched junction bases numbered 13, after V lost 6 bases and J lost 7 bases. Germline V gives CDR1 MNHEY, CDR2 SVGAGI.

The rearrangement uses TRBV2 and TRBJ2-5, with TRBD1 matching 8 bases. The DNA matches TRBJ2-7 better at its end, which makes the J call doubtful. The germline CDR1 and CDR2 sequences are SNHLY and FYNNEI. This CDR3 has 13 amino acids. CDR3 loop: CASRADRGYEQYF. CDR3 bases: TGTGCCAGCAGAGCAGACAGGGGATACGAGCAGTACTTC.

The V call is TRBV5-8, the J call TRBJ2-3; no clear D. The CDR3 consists of 13 residues. Trimming stripped 5 bases from V and 2 bases from J, with 9 bases between. Looked up from germline, CDR1 is SGHTS and CDR2 is YDEGEE. The CDR3 is CASSQRVTDTQYF. The CDR3 region has the DNA TGTGCCAGCAGTCAGAGAGTCACAGATACGCAGTATTTT.

J is TRBJ2-7 and V is TRBV6-5; D perhaps matches TRBD2 (5 bases). In germline, CDR1 is MNHEY, CDR2 SVGAGI. The CDR3 runs to 14 residues. V dropped 6 bases and J dropped 5 bases, with 17 bases sitting between them. The chain's CDR3 is CASRIPPARDEQYF. CDR3 DNA sequence: TGTGCCAGCAGGATACCACCCGCGAGGGACGAGCAGTACTTC.

In its sample, this clonotype was seen a few times. The V call is TRBV27, the J call TRBJ1-1; maybe TRBD1 (5 bases). Trimming took 6 bases from V and 1 from J, leaving 12 bases between them. CDR1 is MNHEY and CDR2 is SMNVEV in the germline V gene (reference sequence). The length of the CDR3 is 14 residues. The CDR3 DNA reads as TGTGCCAGCAGACTGGGACCGGCGAACACTGAAGCTTTCTTT. The encoded protein is CASRLGPANTEAFF.

Here the CDR3 DNA reads TGTGCCAGCAGTTTAAGTGGAAGTATGGATACGCAGTATTTT. Protein: CASSLSGSMDTQYF. The chain employs TRBV12-3 or TRBV12-4 and TRBJ2-3; D ambiguous. The CDR3 length is 14 residues. V was clipped by 2 bases and J by 6 bases, with 12 bases between them.

This clonotype was counted only a few times. The J gene is TRBJ2-3, the V gene TRBV20-1; the match to TRBD2 covers 10 bases. CDR1 is DFQATT and CDR2 is SNEGSKA in the germline V gene (reference sequence). The CDR3 spans 16 residues. V shed 0 bases and J 2 bases; nucleotides not matched to a gene: 5. Written as DNA, the CDR3 is TGCAGTGCTAGAGAAATAGCGGGGGGCCACACAGATACGCAGTATTTT. Translating gives CSAREIAGGHTDTQYF.

The gene calls are TRBV6-6 and TRBJ1-2, with TRBD1 as a possible D gene (5 bases). V lost 7 bases and J lost 4, with 16 bases in between. The CDR3 spans 14 residues. Germline V CDR1 and CDR2: MNHNY, SVGAGI (reference sequence). DNA of the CDR3: TGTGCCAGCAACGGGCGGGGCCGAAGCTATGGCTACACCTTC. Translating it yields CASNGRGRSYGYTF.

Notes on this clonotype: A read error may account for a junction end that differs from germline. The chain recombines TRBV28 with TRBJ1-2; TRBD1 is a possible D gene (5 bases). The V gene's germline CDR1 is MDHEN and CDR2 SYDVKM. The CDR3 runs 14 residues. The CDR3 region is CASSYPGTDYGYTF. The CDR3 nucleotides are TGCGCCAGCAGTTACCCCGGGACGGATTATGGCTACACCTTC.